Listed below are T cell receptor beta chains from one sample, sequenced in a study of read filtering for tumor transcriptome and immune sequencing. TCRdb reanalysed the reads using MiXCR and keeps one entry per CDR3 protein. This table holds 14,000 to 15,000 distinct CDR3 sequences, about a fifth found once. The sequencing sample was made of a population of CD138-negative cells sorted from bone marrow. The receptors derive from a donor at least 40 years old with multiple myeloma. The CDR3 runs from the conserved cysteine through the conserved F or W. Size tells how often a clone was seen (once, few, many) or the class of an expanded clone, and some rows leave it out.

many	TRBV4-1	TRBJ2-3	CASSQEGTITSDTQYF
many	TRBV12-3/TRBV12-4	TRBJ2-5	CASSHRQGGETQYF
NA	TRBV29-1	TRBJ2-7	CSVYRDGAYEQYF
many	TRBV11-2	TRBJ2-2	CASSGESLGGFAGELFF
many	TRBV29-1	TRBJ1-1	CSVRTGKAEAFF
few	TRBV24-1	TRBJ2-1	CATGKSGEGLYNEQFF
many	TRBV4-2	TRBJ2-3	CASSQEDAQYF
many	TRBV28	TRBJ2-2	CASSLVSPNTGELFF
NA	TRBV18	TRBJ2-3	CASSPNSGRITDTQYF
NA	TRBV20-1	TRBJ2-3	CSANGPQAPSTDTQYF
few	TRBV12-3/TRBV12-4	TRBJ1-5	CASTLTGRSPQHF
many	TRBV2	TRBJ2-1	CASSTDGGDEQFF
NA	TRBV20-1	TRBJ2-1	CRAREGAGGGPLGLGEQFF
many	TRBV12-5	TRBJ2-2	CASGPNTGELFF
few	TRBV11-2	TRBJ2-7	CASSYGDSASRF
many	TRBV4-2	TRBJ2-1	CASSQVRSGGANNEQFF
few	TRBV6-6	TRBJ2-7	CASNNRGTGSVYEQYF
NA	TRBV5-1	TRBJ2-3	CASRLDSYTDTQYF
many	TRBV12-3/TRBV12-4	TRBJ1-2	CASSLPGTLINYGYTF
many	TRBV3-1	TRBJ2-7	CASSQEVAGGNEQYF
many	TRBV18	TRBJ2-2	CASSQRRDFTSGGPNTGELFF
NA	TRBV5-1	TRBJ2-3	CASQTGISSTDTQYF
NA	TRBV30	TRBJ2-3	CAWSVGGGQGGDTQYF
few	TRBV20-1	TRBJ2-1	CSARGLDEQFF
few	TRBV7-6	TRBJ1-2	CASSPGAGGPTNYGYTF
many	TRBV6-2/TRBV6-3	TRBJ2-1	CASSLSGGSYNEQFF
once	TRBV20-1	TRBJ1-4	CSASCRGRDRNEKLFF
many	TRBV12-3/TRBV12-4	TRBJ1-1	CASRKQGTEAFF